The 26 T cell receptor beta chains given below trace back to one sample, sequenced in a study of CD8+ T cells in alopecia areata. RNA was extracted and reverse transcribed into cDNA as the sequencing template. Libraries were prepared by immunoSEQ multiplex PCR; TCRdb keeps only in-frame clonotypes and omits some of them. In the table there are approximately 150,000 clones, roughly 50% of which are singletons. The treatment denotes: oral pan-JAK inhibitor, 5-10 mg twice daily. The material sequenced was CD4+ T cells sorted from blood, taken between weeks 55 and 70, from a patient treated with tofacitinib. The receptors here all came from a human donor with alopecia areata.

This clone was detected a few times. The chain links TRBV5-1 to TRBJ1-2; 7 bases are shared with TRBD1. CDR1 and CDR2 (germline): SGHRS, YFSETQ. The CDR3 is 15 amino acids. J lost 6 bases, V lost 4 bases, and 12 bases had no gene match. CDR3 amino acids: CASSPQPQGNDGYTF. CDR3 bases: TGCGCCAGCAGCCCCCAACCACAGGGGAACGATGGCTACACCTTC.

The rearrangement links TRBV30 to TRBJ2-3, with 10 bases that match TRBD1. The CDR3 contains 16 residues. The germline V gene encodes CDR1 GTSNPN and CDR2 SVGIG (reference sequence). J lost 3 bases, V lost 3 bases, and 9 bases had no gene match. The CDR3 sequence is CAWRATGGSGTDTQYF. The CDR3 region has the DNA TGTGCCTGGAGGGCGACAGGGGGCAGTGGGACAGATACGCAGTATTTT.

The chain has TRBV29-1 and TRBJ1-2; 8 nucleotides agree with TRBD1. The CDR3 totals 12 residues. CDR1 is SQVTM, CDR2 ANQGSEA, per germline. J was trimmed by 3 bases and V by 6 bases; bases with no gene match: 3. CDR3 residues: CSVTGGDYGYTF. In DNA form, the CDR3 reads TGCAGCGTAACAGGGGGGGACTATGGCTACACCTTC.

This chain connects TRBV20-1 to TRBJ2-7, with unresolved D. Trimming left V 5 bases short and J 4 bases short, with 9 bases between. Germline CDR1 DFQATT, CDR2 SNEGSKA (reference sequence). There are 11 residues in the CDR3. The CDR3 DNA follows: TGCAGTGCTGTTGGGCGATACGAGCAGTACTTC. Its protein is CSAVGRYEQYF.

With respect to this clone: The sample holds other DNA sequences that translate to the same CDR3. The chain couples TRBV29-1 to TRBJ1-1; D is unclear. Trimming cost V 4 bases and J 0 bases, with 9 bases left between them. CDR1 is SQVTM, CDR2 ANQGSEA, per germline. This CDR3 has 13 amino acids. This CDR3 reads CSVVRPLNTEAFF. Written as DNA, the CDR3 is TGCAGCGTTGTCAGGCCCTTGAACACTGAAGCTTTCTTT.

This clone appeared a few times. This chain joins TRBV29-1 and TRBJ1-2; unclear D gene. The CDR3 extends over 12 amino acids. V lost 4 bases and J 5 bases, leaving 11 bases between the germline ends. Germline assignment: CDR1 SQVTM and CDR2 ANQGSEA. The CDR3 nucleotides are TGCAGCGTTGTGCAATCCCAATATGGCTACACCTTC. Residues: CSVVQSQYGYTF.

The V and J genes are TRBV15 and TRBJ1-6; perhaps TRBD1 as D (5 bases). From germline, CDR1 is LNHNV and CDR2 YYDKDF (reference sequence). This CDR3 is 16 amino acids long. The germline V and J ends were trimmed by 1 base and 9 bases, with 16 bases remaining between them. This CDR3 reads CATSRGQGTAGSPLHF. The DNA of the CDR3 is TGTGCCACCAGCAGAGGACAAGGGACGGCTGGTTCACCCCTCCACTTT.

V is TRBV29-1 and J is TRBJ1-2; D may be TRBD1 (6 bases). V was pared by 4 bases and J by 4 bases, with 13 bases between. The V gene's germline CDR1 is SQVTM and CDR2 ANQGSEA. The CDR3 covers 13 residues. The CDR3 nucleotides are TGCAGCGTTGCAACCGGGGGCGGCTATGGCTACACCTTC. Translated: CSVATGGGYGYTF. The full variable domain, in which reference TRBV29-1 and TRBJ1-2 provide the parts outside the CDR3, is SAVISQKPSRDICQRGTSLTIQCQVDSQVTMMFWYRQQPGQSLTLIATANQGSEATYESGFVIDKFPISRPNLTFSTLTVSNMSPEDSSIYLCSVATGGGYGYTFGSGTRLTVV.

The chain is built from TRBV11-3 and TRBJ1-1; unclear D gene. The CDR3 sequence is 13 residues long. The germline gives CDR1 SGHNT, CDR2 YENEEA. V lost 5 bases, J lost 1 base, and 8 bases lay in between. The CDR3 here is CASSDNENTEAFF. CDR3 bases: TGTGCCAGCAGCGATAATGAGAACACTGAAGCTTTCTTT.

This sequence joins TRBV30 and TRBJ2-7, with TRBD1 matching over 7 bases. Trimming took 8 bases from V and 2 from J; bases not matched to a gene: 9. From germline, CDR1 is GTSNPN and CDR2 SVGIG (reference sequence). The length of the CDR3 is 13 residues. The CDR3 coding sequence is TGTGCCCTCAGAAGAGGACAGGCCTACGAGCAGTACTTC. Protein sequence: CALRRGQAYEQYF.

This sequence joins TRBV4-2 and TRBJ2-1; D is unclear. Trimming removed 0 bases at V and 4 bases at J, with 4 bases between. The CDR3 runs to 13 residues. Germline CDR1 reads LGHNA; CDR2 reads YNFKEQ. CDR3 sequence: CASSQDLYNEQFF. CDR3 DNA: TGTGCCAGCAGCCAAGATCTTTACAATGAGCAGTTCTTC.

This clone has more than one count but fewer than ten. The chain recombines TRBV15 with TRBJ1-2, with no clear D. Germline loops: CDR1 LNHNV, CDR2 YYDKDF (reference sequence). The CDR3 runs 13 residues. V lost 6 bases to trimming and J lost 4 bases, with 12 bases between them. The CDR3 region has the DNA TGTGCCACCAGTCCGGGCCGCGCCTATGGCTACACCTTC. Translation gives CATSPGRAYGYTF. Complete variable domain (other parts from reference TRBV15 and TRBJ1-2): DAMVIQNPRYQVTQFGKPVTLSCSQTLNHNVMYWYQQKSSQAPKLLFHYYDKDFNNEADTPDNFQSRRPNTSFCFLDIRSPGLGDTAMYLCATSPGRAYGYTFGSGTRLTVV.

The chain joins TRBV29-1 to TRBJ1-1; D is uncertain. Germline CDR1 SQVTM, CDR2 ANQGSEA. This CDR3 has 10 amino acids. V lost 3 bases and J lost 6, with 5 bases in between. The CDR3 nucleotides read TGCAGCGTTGATGGATCTGAAGCTTTCTTT. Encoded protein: CSVDGSEAFF.

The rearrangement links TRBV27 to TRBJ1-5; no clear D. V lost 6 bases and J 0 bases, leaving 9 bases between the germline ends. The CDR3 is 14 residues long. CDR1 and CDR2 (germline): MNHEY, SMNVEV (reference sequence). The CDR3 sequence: CASSYSYSNQPQHF. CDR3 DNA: TGTGCCAGCAGCTACTCTTATAGCAATCAGCCCCAGCATTTT.

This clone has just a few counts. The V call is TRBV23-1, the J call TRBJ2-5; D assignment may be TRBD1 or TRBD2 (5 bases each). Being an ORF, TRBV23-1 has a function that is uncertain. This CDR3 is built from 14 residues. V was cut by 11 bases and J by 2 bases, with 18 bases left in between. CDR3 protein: CAPHPGAVQETQYF. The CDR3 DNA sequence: TGCGCCCCCCACCCCGGGGCAGTTCAAGAGACCCAGTACTTC.

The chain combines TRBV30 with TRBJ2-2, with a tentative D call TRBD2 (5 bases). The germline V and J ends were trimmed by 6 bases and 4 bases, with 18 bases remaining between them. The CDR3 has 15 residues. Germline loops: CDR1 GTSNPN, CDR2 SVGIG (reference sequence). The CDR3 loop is CACRGRVTTTGELFF. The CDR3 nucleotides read TGTGCCTGTCGGGGAAGGGTGACGACCACCGGGGAGCTGTTTTTT.

The CDR3 nucleotides read TGTGCCAGCAGCCAAGAGGTTTGGGGGCGTCTGTTTTTT. Protein: CASSQEVWGRLFF. The chain links TRBV14 to TRBJ1-4, with a tentative D call TRBD1 (6 bases). There are 13 residues in the CDR3. The V and J ends lost 0 bases and 14 bases respectively, with 13 bases between them. From germline, CDR1 is SGHDN and CDR2 FVKESK.

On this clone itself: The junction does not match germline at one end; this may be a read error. The CDR3 DNA reads TGTGCTAGCAGGGAACGGGGGTCCGGGGAGCTGTTTTTT. It translates to CASRERGSGELFF. V and J are TRBV7-7 and TRBJ2-2, with D tentatively TRBD2 (6 bases). The CDR3 has 13 amino acids. Germline V gives CDR1 SSHAT, CDR2 FNYEAQ (reference sequence). Combining the CDR3 with reference TRBV7-7 and TRBJ2-2 gives the whole variable domain GAGVSQSPRYKVTKRGQDVTLRCDPISSHATLYWYQQALGQGPEFLTYFNYEAQPDKSGLPSDRFSAERPEGSISTLTIQRTEQRDSAMYRCASRERGSGELFFGEGSRLTVL.

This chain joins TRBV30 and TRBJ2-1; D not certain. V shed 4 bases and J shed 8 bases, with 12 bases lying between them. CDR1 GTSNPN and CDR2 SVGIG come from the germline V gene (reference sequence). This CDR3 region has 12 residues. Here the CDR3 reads CAWTPSRYEQFF. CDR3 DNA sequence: TGTGCCTGGACTCCAAGTCGTTATGAGCAGTTCTTC.

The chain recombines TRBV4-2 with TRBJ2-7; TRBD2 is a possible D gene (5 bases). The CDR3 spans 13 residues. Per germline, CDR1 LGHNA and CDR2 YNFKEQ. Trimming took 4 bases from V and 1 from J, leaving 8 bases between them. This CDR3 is CASSLRDSYEQYF. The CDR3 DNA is TGTGCCAGCAGCCTACGGGATTCCTACGAGCAGTACTTC.

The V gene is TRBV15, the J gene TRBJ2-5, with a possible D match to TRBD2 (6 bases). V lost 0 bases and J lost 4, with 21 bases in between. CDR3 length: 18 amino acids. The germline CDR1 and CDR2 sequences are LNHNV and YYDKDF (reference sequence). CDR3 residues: CATSRDIGGRVSGETQYF. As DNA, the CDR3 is TGTGCCACCAGCAGAGATATCGGGGGAAGGGTATCGGGAGAGACCCAGTACTTC.

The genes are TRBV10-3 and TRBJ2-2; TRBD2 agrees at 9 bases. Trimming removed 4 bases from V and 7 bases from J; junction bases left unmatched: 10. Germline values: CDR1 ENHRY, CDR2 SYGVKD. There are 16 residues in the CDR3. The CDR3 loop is CAISADSGGPHGELFF. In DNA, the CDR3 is TGTGCCATCAGTGCCGACAGCGGGGGGCCTCACGGGGAGCTGTTTTTT.

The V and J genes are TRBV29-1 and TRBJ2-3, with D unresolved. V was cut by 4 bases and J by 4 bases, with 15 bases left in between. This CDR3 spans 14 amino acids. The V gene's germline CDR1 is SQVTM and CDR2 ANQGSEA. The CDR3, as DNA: TGCAGCGTTGGTCACCAGCTGCGCTCAGATACGCAGTATTTT. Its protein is CSVGHQLRSDTQYF.

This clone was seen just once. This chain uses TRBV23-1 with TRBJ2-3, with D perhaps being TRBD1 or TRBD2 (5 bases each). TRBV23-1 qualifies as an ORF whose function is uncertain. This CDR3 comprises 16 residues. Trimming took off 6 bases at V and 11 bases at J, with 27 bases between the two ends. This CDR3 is CASRGRAPVPSWVQYF. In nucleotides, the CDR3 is TGCGCCAGCAGGGGACGGGCGCCGGTGCCGTCTTGGGTGCAGTATTTT.

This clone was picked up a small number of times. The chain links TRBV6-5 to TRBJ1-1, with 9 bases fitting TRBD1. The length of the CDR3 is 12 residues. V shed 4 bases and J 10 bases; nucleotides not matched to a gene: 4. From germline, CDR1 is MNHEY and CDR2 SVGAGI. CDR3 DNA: TGTGCCAGCAGTTTTCGGACAGGGGTAGCTTTCTTT. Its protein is CASSFRTGVAFF.

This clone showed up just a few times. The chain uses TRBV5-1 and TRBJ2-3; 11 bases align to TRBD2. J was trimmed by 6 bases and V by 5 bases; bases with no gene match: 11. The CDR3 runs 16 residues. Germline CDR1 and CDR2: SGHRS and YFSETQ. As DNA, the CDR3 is TGCGCCAGCAGGCCTTCCGTAGCGGGGGGGCCGGATACGCAGTATTTT. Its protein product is CASRPSVAGGPDTQYF. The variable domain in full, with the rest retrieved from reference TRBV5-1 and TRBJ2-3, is KAGVTQTPRYLIKTRGQQVTLSCSPISGHRSVSWYQQTPGQGLQFLFEYFSETQRNKGNFPGRFSGRQFSNSRSEMNVSTLELGDSALYLCASRPSVAGGPDTQYFGPGTRLTVL.